Following are 7 T cell receptor beta chains from one sample sequenced in a study of identical twins. MiXCR, applied by TCRdb to the 5' RACE reads, yields one record per CDR3 protein. The data contain approximately 280,000 distinct CDR3 sequences, about 8.9% of them seen just once; the ten biggest clones take up more than 2%. The same data also went into a second study, on yellow fever vaccine responses in identical twins.

The sample consisted of memory (CD45RO+) T cells sorted from blood. These receptors originate from a woman in her late teens or twenties in good health.

This clonotype was observed at least ten times. The chain recombines TRBV29-1 with TRBJ1-2; D gene unclear. From germline, CDR1 is SQVTM and CDR2 ANQGSEA. The V gene lost 0 bases and the J gene lost 6 bases, with 11 bases spanning the gap. The CDR3 sequence is 13 residues long. CDR3: CSVEDRADDGYTF. In nucleotides, the CDR3 is TGCAGCGTTGAAGATCGGGCAGACGATGGCTACACCTTC.

V usage is TRBV5-1 and J usage is TRBJ2-7; 7 bases line up with TRBD1. The length of the CDR3 is 16 residues. Trimming at V came to 7 bases and at J to 7 bases, leaving 20 bases not matched to a gene. CDR1 and CDR2 (germline): SGHRS, YFSETQ. DNA for the CDR3: TGCGCCAGCGCCGGTAGTGGGGCAGGGGGTTGGTCGGAGCAGTACTTC. It translates to CASAGSGAGGWSEQYF.

Ten or more counts support this clonotype. CDR3 residues: CSASPGTDDSYEQYF. CDR3 bases: TGCAGCGCATCACCCGGGACAGACGACTCCTACGAGCAGTACTTC. The V gene is TRBV29-1, the J gene TRBJ2-7; 7 bases match TRBD1. V was clipped by 7 bases and J by 0 bases; unmatched bases: 12. The CDR3 has 15 residues. Germline CDR1 is SQVTM and CDR2 is ANQGSEA.

J is TRBJ2-1 and V is TRBV12-3 or TRBV12-4, with 7 nucleotides matching TRBD2. The CDR3 covers 14 residues. The trim removed 8 bases at V and 2 bases at J, leaving 6 bases unmatched. CDR3 in amino acids: CASGRETPYNEQFF. CDR3 in DNA: TGTGCCAGCGGGCGGGAGACCCCCTACAATGAGCAGTTCTTC.

There are many counts of this clonotype. This rearrangement joins TRBV7-9 to TRBJ2-3; no clear D gene. This CDR3 is 15 amino acids long. V lost 5 bases and J lost 3, with 15 bases in between. Germline V lookup: CDR1 SEHNR, CDR2 FQNEAQ (reference sequence). CDR3 region: CASSTFSGVTDTQYF. Written as DNA, the CDR3 is TGTGCCAGCAGCACCTTTAGTGGCGTTACAGATACGCAGTATTTT.

This clonotype was found many times. The rearrangement joins TRBV12-3 or TRBV12-4 to TRBJ2-5, with a weak D call TRBD2 (7 bases). The CDR3 sequence is 15 residues long. Trimming stripped 3 bases from V and 4 bases from J, with 15 bases between. For the CDR3, the DNA is TGTGCCAGCAGTTTCCGGACGGGGGGCCTAGAGACCCAGTACTTC. Protein product: CASSFRTGGLETQYF.

This clonotype was observed a few times. J is TRBJ1-1 and V is TRBV7-9; D not resolved. With 2 bases removed from V and 3 bases from J, the gap between germline ends came to 7 bases. The CDR3 has 13 residues. The germline gives CDR1 SEHNR, CDR2 FQNEAQ (reference sequence). DNA for the CDR3: TGTGCCAGCAGCTTATTCCAAGACACTGAAGCTTTCTTT. Translation gives CASSLFQDTEAFF.